Following are 27 T cell receptor beta chains from one sample sequenced in a study of blood T cells in healthy people across ages. Alongside a J-beta primer mix, a sample-barcoded 5' primer served in a second PCR lasting about 7 to 11 cycles. TCRdb itself ran the 5' RACE reads through MiXCR, one entry per CDR3 protein. The sample gives about 1.8 million distinct CDR3 sequences, about 50% of which show up once; more than 2% is in the top ten. What was sequenced was blood. These receptors all come from a woman between 40 and 55 years old in good health.

V and J are TRBV4-2 and TRBJ2-2; the D gene is possibly TRBD2 (5 bases). Trimming left V 6 bases short and J 1 base short, with 9 bases between. This CDR3 has 14 residues. CDR1 is LGHNA, CDR2 YNFKEQ, per germline. The CDR3 here is CASSTTRNTGELFF. CDR3 nucleotide sequence: TGTGCCAGCAGTACTACTAGGAACACCGGGGAGCTGTTTTTT.

The genes are TRBV27 and TRBJ2-4, with 10 bases identical to TRBD2. The DNA end favors TRBJ2-5, so the J call may be wrong. Germline values: CDR1 MNHEY, CDR2 SMNVEV (reference sequence). This CDR3 spans 16 amino acids. CDR3 in DNA: TGTGCCAGCAGTTCGTTACTAGCGGGGCAGGGAGAGACCCAGTACTTC. Its translation is CASSSLLAGQGETQYF.

This clonotype has more than one count but fewer than ten. The V gene is TRBV5-8, the J gene TRBJ2-6; D is unclear. Trimming took off 0 bases at V and 0 bases at J, with 16 bases between the two ends. The CDR3 has 19 residues. The germline V gene encodes CDR1 SGHTS and CDR2 YDEGEE. CDR3 coding DNA: TGTGCCAGCAGCTTGGCCTTGCGCAAGATGAACTCTGGGGCCAACGTCCTGACTTTC. Encoded protein: CASSLALRKMNSGANVLTF.

The CDR3 coding sequence is TGCGCCAGCAGACAACGGACTAGCGGGGAGGCCGGGGAGCTGTTTTTT. Translating it yields CASRQRTSGEAGELFF. The gene calls are TRBV5-1 and TRBJ2-2; 12 positions agree with TRBD2. Per germline, CDR1 SGHRS and CDR2 YFSETQ. The CDR3 has 16 residues. Trimming at V came to 5 bases and at J to 6 bases, leaving 8 bases not matched to a gene.

The chain uses TRBV7-2 and TRBJ2-1; D uncertain. Germline assignment: CDR1 SGHTA and CDR2 FQGNSA. V lost 5 bases and J lost 11, with 10 bases in between. The CDR3 runs to 11 residues. CDR3: CASSDWGKQFF. CDR3 bases: TGTGCCAGCAGCGATTGGGGTAAGCAGTTCTTC.

V and J are TRBV28 and TRBJ2-1, with 12 nucleotides matching TRBD2. Germline V lookup: CDR1 MDHEN, CDR2 SYDVKM. V shed 4 bases and J 5 bases; nucleotides not matched to a gene: 6. This CDR3 spans 16 amino acids. The CDR3 protein is CASSSHLAGGHNEQFF. DNA of the CDR3: TGTGCCAGCAGTTCGCACCTAGCGGGGGGGCACAATGAGCAGTTCTTC.

The chain carries TRBV14 and TRBJ1-2; TRBD1 matches 7 bases. This CDR3 is 16 amino acids long. The germline CDR1 and CDR2 sequences are SGHDN and FVKESK. V was clipped by 7 bases and J by 1 base; unmatched bases: 12. The CDR3 here is CASTLSGTVINYGYTF. The CDR3 nucleotides are TGTGCCAGCACCCTCTCCGGGACAGTAATTAACTATGGCTACACCTTC.

The CDR3 DNA follows: TGTGCCTCGCGGTTCAGGGGGCGGAATGAAAAACTGTTTTTT. Residues: CASRFRGRNEKLFF. The chain is built from TRBV19 and TRBJ1-4, with 8 nucleotides matching TRBD1. Germline V gives CDR1 LNHDA, CDR2 SQIVND (reference sequence). The V and J ends lost 11 bases and 5 bases, in that order; junction bases with no gene match: 10. The CDR3 consists of 14 residues.

This clonotype has just a few counts. The CDR3 sequence is CASRPAVRETQYF. In DNA form, the CDR3 reads TGCGCCAGCCGCCCAGCGGTTAGGGAGACCCAGTACTTC. The chain couples TRBV5-1 to TRBJ2-5, with D maybe TRBD2 (5 bases). Germline V CDR1 and CDR2: SGHRS, YFSETQ. Between the trimmed V and J ends, which lost 7 bases and 5 bases, there was a span of 15 bases. The CDR3 spans 13 residues.

This clonotype showed up just once. This chain connects TRBV7-2 to TRBJ2-3, with D possibly matching TRBD2 (6 bases). V shed 1 base and J shed 0 bases, with 11 bases lying between them. CDR1 and CDR2 (germline): SGHTA, FQGNSA. There are 16 residues in the CDR3. CDR3: CASSLGWRGSTDTQYF. Written as DNA, the CDR3 is TGTGCCAGCAGCTTAGGGTGGCGGGGAAGCACAGATACGCAGTATTTT.

The V gene is TRBV15, the J gene TRBJ1-6; D is unresolved. Per the germline V gene, CDR1 is LNHNV and CDR2 is YYDKDF (reference sequence). V lost 0 bases, J lost 7 bases, and 10 bases lay in between. The CDR3 runs to 15 residues. The CDR3 DNA is TGTGCCACCAGCAGAGAGAAGGGAGGGAATTCACCCCTCCACTTT. Protein sequence: CATSREKGGNSPLHF.

The chain combines TRBV11-1 with TRBJ2-6; 7 bases line up with TRBD1. CDR3 length: 20 amino acids. Per the germline V gene, CDR1 is SGHAT and CDR2 is FQDESV (reference sequence). After removal of 5 bases from V and 0 bases from J, the junction contained 16 bases not matched to a gene. The CDR3 DNA reads TGTGCCAGCAGCATATCTCCCCTCCGGGACAGCCTCTCTGGGGCCAACGTCCTGACTTTC. Translating it yields CASSISPLRDSLSGANVLTF.

This clonotype appeared once. The chain is built from TRBV4-1 and TRBJ1-1; TRBD1 matches 7 bases. The germline V gene has CDR1 MGHRA and CDR2 YSYEKL. The V and J ends lost 0 bases and 6 bases, in that order; junction bases with no gene match: 7. The CDR3 is 15 residues long. CDR3 residues: CASSQERQGRSEAFF. The CDR3 DNA is TGCGCCAGCAGCCAAGAGCGACAGGGACGGTCTGAAGCTTTCTTT.

This clonotype was found a few times. This may come from a read error, since a much larger clone is one base off. This chain connects TRBV7-9 to TRBJ1-1; 10 nucleotides align to TRBD1. Trimming cost V 4 bases and J 1 base; bases outside gene matches: 3. The CDR3 totals 15 residues. The germline V gene has CDR1 SEHNR and CDR2 FQNEAQ (reference sequence). The CDR3 reads CASSCGTGANTEAFF. The CDR3 DNA reads TGTGCCAGCAGCTGCGGGACAGGGGCGAACACTGAAGCTTTCTTT.

This clonotype occurred once. The V call is TRBV5-6, the J call TRBJ1-6; TRBD1 might be the D (5 bases). The germline V gene has CDR1 SGHDT and CDR2 YYEEEE. Trimming cost V 3 bases and J 0 bases, with 13 bases left between them. The CDR3 is made up of 17 amino acids. CDR3 sequence reads: CASSSRTQSSYNSPLHF. The CDR3 DNA sequence: TGTGCCAGCAGCTCCCGGACACAGAGCTCCTATAATTCACCCCTCCACTTT. Complete variable domain (other parts from reference TRBV5-6 and TRBJ1-6): DAGVTQSPTHLIKTRGQQVTLRCSPKSGHDTVSWYQQALGQGPQFIFQYYEEEERQRGNFPDRFSGHQFPNYSSELNVNALLLGDSALYLCASSSRTQSSYNSPLHFGNGTRLTVT.

This clonotype appeared a few times. This chain joins TRBV7-8 and TRBJ1-2; D is undetermined. V was shortened by 1 base and J by 8 bases, with 11 bases between the two germline ends. Germline V gives CDR1 SGHVS, CDR2 FQNEAQ. The CDR3 is 13 residues long. This CDR3 is CASSLGAPGGYTF. In DNA form, the CDR3 reads TGTGCCAGCAGCTTAGGGGCTCCCGGGGGCTACACCTTC.

A word on this clonotype: This clone may be a read error of a much larger clone one base away. This chain links TRBV10-3 with TRBJ2-5; D gene unclear. Germline CDR1 and CDR2: ENHRY and SYGVKD. The CDR3 covers 15 residues. CDR3 loop: CAISDTGREQVTQYF. DNA of the CDR3: TGTGCCATCAGTGACACCGGACGTGAACAAGTGACCCAGTACTTC.

The chain has TRBV7-8 and TRBJ2-1; 7 bases are shared with TRBD1. V lost 6 bases and J lost 8; bases outside the gene matches: 10. Germline values: CDR1 SGHVS, CDR2 FQNEAQ. CDR3 length: 14 amino acids. CDR3 sequence: CASSSSGQSDEQFF. The CDR3 region has the DNA TGTGCCAGCAGTTCGTCGGGACAGTCCGATGAGCAGTTCTTC. The entire variable domain, with the rest obtained from reference TRBV7-8 and TRBJ2-1, is as follows: GAGVSQSPRYKVAKRGQDVALRCDPISGHVSLFWYQQALGQGPEFLTYFQNEAQLDKSGLPSDRFFAERPEGSVSTLKIQRTQQEDSAVYLCASSSSGQSDEQFFGPGTRLTVL.

The gene calls are TRBV24-1 and TRBJ2-3; D may be TRBD1 (7 bases). Germline loops: CDR1 KGHDR, CDR2 SFDVKD. Trimming pared 5 bases from V and 4 bases from J, leaving 9 bases between. The CDR3 is 13 amino acids. Here the CDR3 reads CATSAGGPDTQYF. The DNA of the CDR3 is TGTGCCACCAGTGCAGGGGGGCCAGATACGCAGTATTTT.

The sample holds a few counts of this clonotype. The gene calls are TRBV7-8 and TRBJ2-3; 7 nucleotides line up with TRBD2. The germline V gene encodes CDR1 SGHVS and CDR2 FQNEAQ. The V gene end was trimmed by 0 bases and the J gene end by 0 bases; junction bases not matched to a gene: 9. The CDR3 runs to 18 residues. CDR3 bases: TGTGCCAGCAGCTTAGCCTCTTCGCTAGCGGCTAGCACAGATACGCAGTATTTT. It specifies CASSLASSLAASTDTQYF.

This clonotype was observed a few times. The chain couples TRBV3-1 to TRBJ2-5; 8 nucleotides align to TRBD2. The CDR3 has 16 residues. The V gene's germline CDR1 is LGHDT and CDR2 YNNKEL (reference sequence). V lost 0 bases and J lost 1; bases outside the gene matches: 4. The CDR3 loop reads CASSQDRGGRQETQYF. In DNA, the CDR3 is TGTGCCAGCAGCCAAGACCGGGGGGGGCGCCAAGAGACCCAGTACTTC.

In this sample, this clonotype turned up once. The CDR3 protein is CASSADGDGYTF. In DNA form, the CDR3 reads TGTGCCAGCAGCGCTGACGGGGACGGCTACACCTTC. V gene TRBV7-6 combines with J gene TRBJ1-2, with a tentative D call TRBD1 (5 bases). The CDR3 has 12 amino acids. The V gene's germline CDR1 is SGHVS and CDR2 FNYEAQ. Trimming pared 5 bases from V and 8 bases from J, leaving 12 bases between.

This clonotype was counted only a few times. V gene TRBV7-2 combines with J gene TRBJ2-5; the D gene is possibly TRBD1 (6 bases). V was trimmed by 2 bases and J by 5 bases, leaving 12 bases between them. CDR3 length equals 14 residues. The germline gives CDR1 SGHTA, CDR2 FQGNSA. CDR3 sequence reads: CASSLYDRGETQYF. CDR3 bases: TGTGCCAGCAGCTTATATGATAGGGGGGAGACCCAGTACTTC.

This clonotype was observed once. The chain has TRBV20-1 and TRBJ2-7, with D tentatively TRBD2 (5 bases). Germline values: CDR1 DFQATT, CDR2 SNEGSKA (reference sequence). V dropped 3 bases and J dropped 5 bases, with 14 bases sitting between them. CDR3 size: 13 residues. The CDR3 is CSASPPGFHEQYF. As DNA, the CDR3 is TGCAGTGCTAGCCCCCCGGGGTTCCACGAGCAGTACTTC.

This clonotype has a handful of counts. For the CDR3, the DNA is TGTGCCAGCAATCCTCGGGCAGATAATGAAAAACTGTTTTTT. Encoded protein: CASNPRADNEKLFF. The chain is built from TRBV12-3 or TRBV12-4 and TRBJ1-4; no reliable D call. The V and J ends lost 7 bases and 4 bases respectively, with 13 bases between them. CDR3 length: 14 amino acids.

This clonotype was seen more than once but under ten times. The V gene is TRBV24-1, the J gene TRBJ2-5; D possibly matches TRBD1 or TRBD2 (5 bases each). Germline V gene data show CDR1 as KGHDR and CDR2 as SFDVKD. The V gene lost 4 bases and the J gene lost 1 base, with 9 bases spanning the gap. This CDR3 has 14 amino acids. The DNA of the CDR3 is TGTGCCACCAGTGAGTCCGGGACCCAAGAGACCCAGTACTTC. Its protein is CATSESGTQETQYF.

In this sample, this clonotype turned up a few times. The rearrangement joins TRBV7-2 to TRBJ1-2; D possibly corresponds to TRBD1 (5 bases). The V end lost 2 bases, the J end lost 7 bases, and 20 bases lay between the germline ends. CDR1 SGHTA and CDR2 FQGNSA come from the germline V gene. The CDR3 covers 16 residues. CDR3 in amino acids: CASSLIGAPLSGGYTF. The CDR3 DNA reads TGTGCCAGCAGCTTAATAGGGGCGCCTTTGTCCGGTGGCTACACCTTC.